This T cell receptor (beta chain) was obtained from a study of CD4 T cells in relation to SARS-CoV-2 and coronaviruses. Whole-study context: The restricting HLA molecule for shared crossreactive spike epitopes was mapped.

Naive and memory CD4+ T cells came from enriched cryopreserved PBMCs. The CDR3 has 11 residues. V lost 0 bases and J lost 4, with 1 base in between. Germline assignment: CDR1 GTSNPN and CDR2 SVGIG (reference sequence). Clones were sequenced by immunoSEQ multiplex PCR, and TCRdb holds only the in-frame ones, with some missing. The sample has 35,000 to 40,000 clones; approximately 90% are singletons. This clone was observed once. This chain joins TRBV30 and TRBJ1-3; no definite D call. This clonotype was sampled from an adult with COVID-19. The sequenced sample consisted of memory CD4+ T cells from PBMCs. This CDR3 reads CAWSVGNTIYF. Here the CDR3 DNA reads TGTGCCTGGAGTGTGGGAAACACCATATATTTT.